One sample yielded the 22 T cell receptor beta chains listed below, sequenced in a study of CD8 T cells in ankylosing spondylitis. Study findings and constraints: Seven to nine highly homologous variants made up a TCR beta motif, and this motif appeared characteristic of ankylosing spondylitis blood.

Which antigens these TCRs recognize remains unknown. One entry per CDR3 protein results from TCRdb running MiXCR on the 5' RACE reads. This sample has some 200,000 distinct CDR3 sequences, with approximately 7.3% found just once. Sequencing was carried out using blood, either unsorted or a sorted T cell fraction (not recorded which). Source of these receptors: a male donor with ankylosing spondylitis.

This clonotype came up many times. This chain joins TRBV9 and TRBJ2-7; 8 nucleotides align to TRBD1. The V segment lost 4 bases and the J segment 2 bases; nucleotides outside the gene matches: 8. The CDR3 covers 15 residues. The germline V gene has CDR1 SGDLS and CDR2 YYNGEE. For the CDR3, the DNA is TGTGCCAGCAGCTACGGACAGGGAAGGGCCTACGAGCAGTACTTC. This gives the protein CASSYGQGRAYEQYF.

V gene TRBV7-9 combines with J gene TRBJ2-7; D gene unclear. Per the germline V gene, CDR1 is SEHNR and CDR2 is FQNEAQ (reference sequence). The V end was cut by 4 bases, the J end by 3 bases, with 16 bases between. The CDR3 covers 15 residues. CDR3 coding DNA: TGTGCCAGCAGCTCCCAAGAATCCCCAATCTACGAGCAGTACTTC. Translating it yields CASSSQESPIYEQYF. Variable domain in full (rest from reference TRBV7-9 and TRBJ2-7): DTGVSQNPRHKITKRGQNVTFRCDPISEHNRLYWYRQTLGQGPEFLTYFQNEAQLEKSRLLSDRFSAERPKGSFSTLEIQRTEQGDSAMYLCASSSQESPIYEQYFGPGTRLTVT.

This clonotype was detected ten times or more. V usage is TRBV12-3 or TRBV12-4 and J usage is TRBJ2-1, with D possibly matching TRBD2 (5 bases). Trimming stripped 1 base from V and 10 bases from J, with 14 bases between. This CDR3 region has 14 residues. The CDR3 protein is CASSLGHSRGEQFF. In nucleotides, the CDR3 is TGTGCCAGCAGTTTAGGACACTCGCGCGGGGAGCAGTTCTTC.

With respect to this clonotype: The junction departs from germline at one end; a sequencing error may be responsible. The rearrangement uses TRBV27 and TRBJ2-7, with D possibly being TRBD2 (6 bases). This CDR3 has 14 amino acids. CDR1 is MNHEY, CDR2 SMNVEV, per germline (reference sequence). The CDR3 DNA is TGTGCCAGCCGTTTGGCGGGGAGCTCCTACGAGCAGTACTTC. The encoded protein is CASRLAGSSYEQYF.

This clonotype has a count of ten or more. An end of the junction does not agree with germline; a read error may underlie this. The chain has TRBV29-1 and TRBJ2-7; no firm D call. The CDR3 has 13 amino acids. Germline CDR1 reads SQVTM; CDR2 reads ANQGSEA. The CDR3 spells CSVEDRRVGEQYF. Here the CDR3 DNA reads TGCAGCGTCGAAGACCGCCGGGTCGGCGAGCAGTACTTC.

This clonotype has ten or more counts. The chain carries TRBV5-1 and TRBJ2-5; D gene uncertain. CDR1 is SGHRS, CDR2 YFSETQ, per germline. V lost 3 bases to trimming and J lost 1 base, with 10 bases between them. This CDR3 region has 14 residues. CDR3 residues: CASSSYTVQETQYF. The CDR3 DNA follows: TGCGCCAGCAGCTCCTACACTGTCCAAGAGACCCAGTACTTC. The whole variable domain, remainder taken from reference TRBV5-1 and TRBJ2-5, is KAGVTQTPRYLIKTRGQQVTLSCSPISGHRSVSWYQQTPGQGLQFLFEYFSETQRNKGNFPGRFSGRQFSNSRSEMNVSTLELGDSALYLCASSSYTVQETQYFGPGTRLLVL.

This clonotype was detected ten times or more. The chain joins TRBV6-2 or TRBV6-3 to TRBJ2-7, with 9 bases lining up with TRBD1. The CDR3 has 15 residues. The germline V gene has CDR1 MNHEY and CDR2 SVGEGT. J was trimmed by 4 bases and V by 0 bases; bases with no gene match: 4. For the CDR3, the DNA is TGTGCCAGCAGTTACTCTGTCGGACAGGGGTACGAGCAGTACTTC. Amino acid sequence: CASSYSVGQGYEQYF.

At least ten counts were recorded for this clonotype. J is TRBJ2-7 and V is TRBV6-7; TRBD2 is a possible D gene (5 bases). TRBV6-7 is an ORF, and what it does is uncertain. The germline V and J ends were trimmed by 2 bases and 3 bases, with 23 bases remaining between them. The CDR3 has 18 amino acids. CDR3 sequence (DNA): TGTGCCAGCAGTTACCGTATTTCGATGCCCCTGGACTTCTACGAGCAGTACTTC. Residues: CASSYRISMPLDFYEQYF.

This clonotype has a handful of counts. V usage is TRBV6-2 or TRBV6-3 and J usage is TRBJ1-5, with TRBD1 matching over 8 bases. Germline V CDR1 and CDR2: MNHEY, SVGEGT. The CDR3 runs 14 residues. V was pared by 5 bases and J by 5 bases, with 5 bases of the junction left unmatched. The CDR3 DNA reads as TGTGCCAGCAGTGGACAGGGCCCCCATCAGCCCCAGCATTTT. Encoded protein: CASSGQGPHQPQHF.

In this sample, this clonotype turned up many times. The rearrangement links TRBV4-1 to TRBJ2-1; possible D gene TRBD1, 6 bases. Per the germline V gene, CDR1 is MGHRA and CDR2 is YSYEKL. This CDR3 has 15 residues. V was cut by 0 bases and J by 4 bases, with 10 bases left in between. Here the CDR3 reads CASSQEVDSYNEQFF. CDR3 coding DNA: TGCGCCAGCAGCCAAGAGGTGGACAGTTACAATGAGCAGTTCTTC.

The rearrangement links TRBV12-3 or TRBV12-4 to TRBJ2-5; D gene uncertain. The CDR3 runs to 15 residues. Trimming removed 2 bases at V and 4 bases at J, with 14 bases between. Here the CDR3 DNA reads TGTGCCAGCAGTTTAAGTGGCTTCTCCCCAGAGACCCAGTACTTC. Amino acids: CASSLSGFSPETQYF.

This clonotype was seen more than once but under ten times. This chain links TRBV28 with TRBJ2-7; 8 bases fit TRBD1. The CDR3 loop spans 17 amino acids. Germline V gives CDR1 MDHEN, CDR2 SYDVKM. V trimming: 4 bases; J trimming: 3 bases; junction bases outside the gene matches: 14. The CDR3 DNA reads TGTGCCAGCAGTTGGACAGGGTTTTCCGCTACTAACTACGAGCAGTACTTC. Translated: CASSWTGFSATNYEQYF. Combining the CDR3 with reference TRBV28 and TRBJ2-7 gives the whole variable domain DVKVTQSSRYLVKRTGEKVFLECVQDMDHENMFWYRQDPGLGLRLIYFSYDVKMKEKGDIPEGYSVSREKKERFSLILESASTNQTSMYLCASSWTGFSATNYEQYFGPGTRLTVT.

This clonotype was counted many times. The chain employs TRBV19 and TRBJ2-3; TRBD2 agrees at 10 bases. The V and J ends lost 5 bases and 6 bases, in that order; junction bases with no gene match: 14. The CDR3 has 17 amino acids. Germline V gene lookup returns CDR1 LNHDA and CDR2 SQIVND (reference sequence). CDR3 in amino acids: CASSPRLAGGRGDTQYF. The CDR3 DNA is TGTGCCAGTAGTCCCCGACTAGCGGGCGGGCGGGGGGATACGCAGTATTTT.

This clonotype was observed a few times. The V gene is TRBV7-8, the J gene TRBJ2-3; 12 bases are a match to TRBD2. Per the germline V gene, CDR1 is SGHVS and CDR2 is FQNEAQ. Trimming cost V 4 bases and J 4 bases; bases outside gene matches: 6. The CDR3 extends over 16 amino acids. For the CDR3, the DNA is TGTGCCAGCAGCTGGCGACTAGCGGGGGTGGCAGATACGCAGTATTTT. Its translation is CASSWRLAGVADTQYF.

The chain couples TRBV5-1 to TRBJ1-1; 8 nucleotides line up with TRBD1. With V trimmed by 2 bases and J by 4 bases, 10 bases remained unmatched. Germline-derived CDR1 and CDR2 are SGHRS and YFSETQ. The CDR3 contains 16 residues. This CDR3 is CASSLFQGALGTEAFF. CDR3 in DNA: TGCGCCAGCAGCTTATTCCAGGGGGCGTTAGGCACTGAAGCTTTCTTT.

At least ten counts were recorded for this clonotype. In DNA, the CDR3 is TGTGCCAGCAGTTCCAGGGGTATTGGAGAGACCCAGTACTTC. Translating gives CASSSRGIGETQYF. The chain joins TRBV27 to TRBJ2-5, with D tentatively TRBD1 (6 bases). This CDR3 has 14 amino acids. V lost 4 bases and J 4 bases, leaving 13 bases between the germline ends. Per the germline V gene, CDR1 is MNHEY and CDR2 is SMNVEV (reference sequence).

This clonotype was picked up many times. This chain's CDR3 is CASSPLRDNFYEQYF. Written as DNA, the CDR3 is TGCGCCAGCAGTCCATTACGGGACAACTTCTACGAGCAGTACTTC. The gene calls are TRBV4-1 and TRBJ2-7; TRBD1 is a possible D gene (6 bases). Between the trimmed V and J ends, which lost 6 bases and 3 bases, there was a span of 18 bases. The CDR3 spans 15 residues. CDR1 and CDR2 (germline): MGHRA, YSYEKL.

This clonotype was counted many times. The rearrangement joins TRBV27 to TRBJ2-7; D is perhaps TRBD2 (6 bases). V lost 6 bases to trimming and J lost 3 bases, with 18 bases between them. The CDR3 has 15 residues. CDR1 and CDR2 from the germline V gene are MNHEY and SMNVEV (reference sequence). CDR3 coding DNA: TGTGCCAGCAGATTGCTGGGGGGTTCCCTCTACGAGCAGTACTTC. Amino acid sequence: CASRLLGGSLYEQYF.

V is TRBV24-1 and J is TRBJ2-1; no clear D gene. V lost 3 bases to trimming and J lost 3 bases, with 14 bases between them. Germline assignment: CDR1 KGHDR and CDR2 SFDVKD. This CDR3 has 16 residues. In DNA, the CDR3 is TGTGCCACCAGTGATCGAGAAAGAGAGCTCTACAATGAGCAGTTCTTC. Protein product: CATSDRERELYNEQFF.

This clonotype was observed at least ten times. The chain has TRBV15 and TRBJ1-5; D not certain. From germline, CDR1 is LNHNV and CDR2 YYDKDF (reference sequence). Trimming pared 3 bases from V and 0 bases from J, leaving 9 bases between. The CDR3 runs to 15 residues. The CDR3 loop reads CATSSGRDSNQPQHF. For the CDR3, the DNA is TGTGCCACCAGCAGCGGGCGGGATAGCAATCAGCCCCAGCATTTT. Complete variable domain (other parts from reference TRBV15 and TRBJ1-5): DAMVIQNPRYQVTQFGKPVTLSCSQTLNHNVMYWYQQKSSQAPKLLFHYYDKDFNNEADTPDNFQSRRPNTSFCFLDIRSPGLGDTAMYLCATSSGRDSNQPQHFGDGTRLSIL.

This clonotype has ten or more counts. V usage is TRBV6-5 and J usage is TRBJ2-7; D perhaps matches TRBD1 (6 bases). The germline CDR1 and CDR2 sequences are MNHEY and SVGAGI. V dropped 2 bases and J dropped 3 bases, with 14 bases sitting between them. The CDR3 covers 15 residues. DNA for the CDR3: TGTGCCAGCAGTTACCGGGACGGACAGTTCTACGAGCAGTACTTC. It translates to CASSYRDGQFYEQYF.

This clonotype was recorded at least ten times. J is TRBJ1-2 and V is TRBV12-3 or TRBV12-4; 8 bases are a match to TRBD1. Trimming at V came to 6 bases and at J to 6 bases, leaving 12 bases not matched to a gene. This CDR3 contains 15 residues. CDR3 sequence (DNA): TGTGCCAGCAGCCTAACCCTAACAGGGGGGGATGGCTACACCTTC. It specifies CASSLTLTGGDGYTF.